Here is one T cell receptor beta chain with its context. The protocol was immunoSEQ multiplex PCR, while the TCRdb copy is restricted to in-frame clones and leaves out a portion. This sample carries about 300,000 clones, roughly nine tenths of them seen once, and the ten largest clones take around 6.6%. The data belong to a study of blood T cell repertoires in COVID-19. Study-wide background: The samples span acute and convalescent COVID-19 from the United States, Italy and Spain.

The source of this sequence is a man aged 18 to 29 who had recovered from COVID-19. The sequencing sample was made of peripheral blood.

CDR3 amino acids: CASSLPGFSRATEAFF. As DNA, the CDR3 is TGTGCCAGCAGTTTGCCCGGCTTCTCGAGGGCCACTGAAGCTTTCTTT. V is TRBV11-3 and J is TRBJ1-1; D call uncertain. V was shortened by 6 bases and J by 4 bases, with 21 bases between the two germline ends. This CDR3 is built from 16 residues. Germline loops: CDR1 SGHNT, CDR2 YENEEA.